This T cell receptor (beta chain) was sequenced in a study of blood T cell repertoires in COVID-19. Across the whole study: Samples taken during acute and convalescent COVID-19 were collected in the United States, Italy and Spain. Sample material is recorded as cDNA or gDNA derived from T cells, B-cell-depleted T cells, or PBMCs.

Germline CDR1 reads SNHLY; CDR2 reads FYNNEI. There are 13 residues in the CDR3. V was clipped by 8 bases and J by 6 bases, with 13 bases between them. Per the authors' pipeline: Using reference gene primer amplification, nucleated cell counts were estimated. Generated by immunoSEQ multiplex PCR, the TCRdb table keeps only in-frame clones and is missing some. V and J calls and clone size are given by that table; D and trimming were obtained from the DNA. The table shows 300,000 to 350,000 clones, with around four fifths occurring only once. The clonotype comes from a man aged 25-45 years with active or convalescent COVID-19. The V call is TRBV2, the J call TRBJ2-2; D is possibly TRBD1 (5 bases). The sample was peripheral blood. CDR3 sequence: CASRGPGPGELFF. Here the CDR3 DNA reads TGTGCCAGCCGAGGTCCAGGGCCCGGGGAGCTGTTTTTT.